This TCR beta chain originates from a study of early T cells in non-severe SARS-CoV-2 infection. V was cut by 7 bases and J by 7 bases, with 20 bases left in between. CDR1 MDHEN and CDR2 SYDVKM come from the germline V gene. The CDR3 contains 15 residues. This clonotype was recorded at least ten times. Unique molecular identifiers were added to individual cDNA molecules. One entry per CDR3 protein, called by TCRdb with MiXCR from the 5' RACE reads. The data hold 25,000 to 35,000 distinct CDR3 sequences, with under 6% observed a single time. The sequencing sample was made of whole blood. This sequence was found in an adult who was a healthcare worker with PCR-confirmed SARS-CoV-2 infection or an uninfected control (not recorded which). The genes are TRBV28 and TRBJ1-3; D gene uncertain. Written as DNA, the CDR3 is TGTGCCAGCACCCTAAGCGGGGAAAACAAGAACACCATATATTTT. This gives the protein CASTLSGENKNTIYF.